This entry describes one T cell receptor beta chain. This clone was detected only a few times. The antigen it recognizes is unknown. Base qualities are missing; no much larger clone stands one base away. The data were taken from a study of graft-versus-host responses after intestinal transplantation (dated by TCRdb to 2020 to 2022). Notes on the research overall: The transplants that recipients received were multivisceral, liver-intestinal, or isolated intestinal. Every recipient was given anti-thymocyte globulin induction, then maintenance tacrolimus and steroids for around three years. Bulk TCR-beta CDR3 sequencing was used to track graft-versus-host and host-versus-graft alloreactive T cell clones in the graft, circulation and bone marrow after intestinal transplantation. Alloreactive clones were identified by sequencing pre-transplant mixed lymphocyte reaction products and comparing them with unstimulated pre-transplant donor and recipient T cells. Of the roughly 25 intestinal transplant recipients enrolled in the cohort, one of whom was a retransplant, a few patients without pretransplant specimens were excluded. Donor T cell macrochimerism was defined as a peak of at least 4% donor T cells among recipient peripheral blood mononuclear cells. Instead of going to the commercial service, samples from a few later patients were sequenced in-house on an Illumina MiSeq and processed with MiXCR. Study-wide findings and limitations: The relatively low number and heterogeneity of intestinal transplant patients limited the conclusions. Early after transplant, peak levels of circulating GvH clones were found to be associated with declines in HvG clones. GvH clones turned up in recipient bone marrow, with some appearing earlier in ileal mucosa or blood, a pattern consistent with an intestinal mucosal origin. In patients with donor T cell macrochimerism, the allografts had high GvH to HvG T cell clonal ratios.

In the first month after transplant, blood samples were collected up to 4 times, and after that at least monthly when available. The protocol used for the library was the immunoSEQ multiplex PCR assay. High-throughput TCR-beta CDR3 sequencing of genomic DNA from most patients was performed by Adaptive Biotechnologies. The original methods were these. Adaptive's ImmunoSEQ software was the source of the TCR sequencing data for roughly 19 patients, while a few other patients were processed with MiXCR and VDJtools. CDR3 nucleotide sequences shared by donor and recipient were removed because the origin of these sequences could not be assigned. Alloreactive clones required at least 2-fold expansion over unstimulated cells and minimum CFSE-low frequency of 0.002% (template counts) or 0.001% (read counts). Mappable clones were those detected in sequenced pre-transplant spleen, lymph node, or MLR CFSE-low populations of the donor or recipient. Cumulative frequency of alloreactive clones was calculated as a percentage of all sequences weighted by copy number. Sourced from immuneACCESS, this table was stored by TCRdb with only in-frame sequences that have V and J called. A share of the clones is absent; for the studies checked, an unresolved V gene accounts for under half, and the remainder has no known explanation. That table supplies the V and J calls and clone size; D and trimming were determined from the DNA. A total of about 47,000 clones appear in this sample, over 80% of them only once. In total, the top ten clones hold less than 6% of the sample.

The sample here was PBMCs, taken 750 to 800 days after a first intestinal transplant, on the day of a second. The receptor comes from a human patient who received an intestinal transplant, so some T cells may come from the graft donor.

The nucleotide sequence is given as TGTGCCAGCAGCTTGACAGGGACCAATGAAAAACTGTTTTTT. The translation is CASSLTGTNEKLFF. Here the chain combines TRBV7-6 and TRBJ1-4, and 7 junctional nucleotides match TRBD1. Relative to germline, V is missing 3 bases and J is missing 5 bases, with 3 bases of the junction outside any gene match. The CDR3 numbers 14 residues from cysteine through phenylalanine. CDR3 DNA is the only sequence kept; it has 42 bases, read in frame from the first base. In the germline V gene, CDR1 corresponds to SGHVS and CDR2 to FNYEAQ.